This TCR beta chain was retrieved from a study of regulatory T cells in long-lasting Graves disease. About this clonotype: The antigen is unknown.

The trim removed 5 bases at V and 9 bases at J, leaving 13 bases unmatched. This CDR3 contains 16 residues. CDR1 is LGHDT and CDR2 is YNNKEL in the germline V gene (reference sequence). Study-level results: Among samples with persistent disease, TRBV28, TRBJ1-2 and TRBJ2-5 were favored.

Both iRepertoire HTBI primers and Arm-PCR of CDR3 regions were used to build the TCR beta libraries. In the original processing: Overall, samples carried approximately 60 TRBV and 14 TRBJ segments. TCRdb re-called the multiplex PCR reads with MiXCR, one entry per CDR3 protein. TCRdb, rather than the study authors, made the V and J calls. Here the sample spans 360,000 or so distinct CDR3 sequences, 20% to 25% being singletons. Noted time point: persistent/refractory GD, antithyroid drugs over 5 years with positive TRAb. From PBMCs, RNA was extracted and then used to make the TCR library. Staff took about 9 milliliters of peripheral blood and put it into EDTA tubes.

The sequencing used peripheral blood mononuclear cells (PBMCs), collected when the disease was refractory, from a patient treated with antithyroid drugs. The TCR was taken from a woman aged 40 to 49 with Graves disease. V and J are TRBV3-1 and TRBJ1-6, with 7 bases fitting TRBD1. The CDR3 sequence: CASSGGRQGVGSPLHF. Written as DNA, the CDR3 is TGTGCCAGCAGCGGAGGTAGACAGGGTGTGGGTTCACCCCTCCACTTT. The complete variable domain, with remaining parts taken from reference TRBV3-1 and TRBJ1-6, reads DTAVSQTPKYLVTQMGNDKSIKCEQNLGHDTMYWYKQDSKKFLKIMFSYNNKELIINETVPNRFSPKSPDKAHLNLHINSLELGDSAVYFCASSGGRQGVGSPLHFGNGTRLTVT.